Following are 4 T cell receptor beta chains from one sample sequenced in a study of tumor-infiltrating lymphocytes in primary liver carcinoma (dated by TCRdb to 2015 to 2018). The instrument given in TCRdb is Illumina HiSeq 2500. Using a constant-region primer and ProtoScript II reverse transcriptase, TCRbeta-specific cDNA was reverse-transcribed from around 500 ng total RNA. Construction of the TCRbeta libraries relied on three nested rounds of multiplex PCR, following a slightly modified ARM-PCR procedure. Each of the first two PCR rounds ran for about 10 cycles and used multiplex TRBV1-TRBV30 forward primers together with a Cbeta reverse primer. Using fastp at Q25 and MiXCR, TCRdb reprocessed the public reads and kept productive beta chains. All rows with the same CDR3 protein become a single entry with the most common DNA and genes. This sample has 100,000 to 150,000 distinct CDR3 sequences in its table, and 60% to 75% of those were observed once. Of the sample, roughly 8% is held by the ten largest clones.

Without any cell sorting, total RNA and DNA were extracted together from 20-30 mg of bulk tissue using the AllPrep DNA/RNA mini kit. Sequences were obtained from liver tumor tissue from sampling region 3. Read against the paper, the sample's cell subset or site label means: tumor region T3, left-lateral pole. All receptors come from a woman aged 55-70 years with primary liver carcinoma and hepatitis B virus infection.

Note on this clonotype: The conserved phenylalanine or tryptophan is not found at the CDR3 terminus, so this likely reflects a read error. The chain links TRBV7-9 to TRBJ2-2; D is possibly TRBD2 (6 bases). Germline CDR1 and CDR2: SEHNR and FQNEAQ (reference sequence). This CDR3 is built from 15 residues. As DNA, the CDR3 is TGTGCCAGCAGCTTATACGCGGGAAGCACCGGAGAGCTGTTTTTA. Protein sequence: CASSLYAGSTGELFL.

The chain uses TRBV18 and TRBJ2-2; D gene ambiguous. Deletions cut 2 bases from V and 1 base from J, with 8 bases between. CDR1 and CDR2 (germline): KGHSH, LQKENI. This CDR3 region has 15 residues. The CDR3: CASSPRVVNTGELFF. CDR3 nucleotide sequence: TGTGCCAGCTCACCAAGGGTTGTGAACACCGGGGAGCTGTTTTTT. The whole variable domain, filled in from reference TRBV18 and TRBJ2-2, reads NAGVMQNPRHLVRRRGQEARLRCSPMKGHSHVYWYRQLPEEGLKFMVYLQKENIIDESGMPKERFSAEFPKEGPSILRIQQVVRGDSAAYFCASSPRVVNTGELFFGEGSRLTVL.

Worth noting for this clonotype: At one end the junction does not follow the germline gene, possibly because of a read error. This sequence joins TRBV6-6 and TRBJ2-1; no clear D. CDR1 and CDR2 from the germline V gene are MNHNY and SVGAGI (reference sequence). This CDR3 has 12 residues. For the CDR3, the DNA is TGTGCCAGCAGCTACTCAGGTGCTGAGCAGCTCTTC. Protein: CASSYSGAEQLF.

The rearrangement uses TRBV28 and TRBJ2-5, with 15 bases fitting TRBD2. V gave up 5 bases and J gave up 2 bases; unmatched junction bases: 12. The CDR3 sequence is 19 residues long. CDR1 is MDHEN and CDR2 is SYDVKM in the germline V gene. CDR3 coding DNA: TGTGCCAGCAGTCCCATGGTAGGGACTAGCGGGAGGACACAAGAGACCCAGTACTTC. Translation: CASSPMVGTSGRTQETQYF. Full variable domain (missing parts from reference TRBV28 and TRBJ2-5): DVKVTQSSRYLVKRTGEKVFLECVQDMDHENMFWYRQDPGLGLRLIYFSYDVKMKEKGDIPEGYSVSREKKERFSLILESASTNQTSMYLCASSPMVGTSGRTQETQYFGPGTRLLVL.